One sample yielded the 22 T cell receptor beta chains listed below, sequenced in a study of T cell clones after liver transplantation. Clones were sequenced by immunoSEQ multiplex PCR, and TCRdb holds only the in-frame ones, with some missing. Counted here are around 110,000 clones, approximately 90% occurring once; the ten biggest clones make up around 0.8%. This sample comprised CD4+ T cells from blood, obtained 12 months after liver transplant. The receptors stem from a human patient who received a liver transplant. Some T cells may be transferred from the graft donor.

The chain joins TRBV12-5 to TRBJ1-3, with D maybe TRBD1 (5 bases). CDR3 length: 15 residues. V gave up 5 bases and J gave up 0 bases, with 11 bases separating them. Germline CDR1 LGHNT, CDR2 FRNRAP. CDR3 loop: CASGVGRSSGNTIYF. The CDR3 coding sequence is TGTGCTAGTGGTGTGGGACGGAGCTCTGGAAACACCATATATTTT.

The gene calls are TRBV6-1 and TRBJ1-1; TRBD1 is a possible D gene (6 bases). The CDR3 extends over 13 amino acids. Germline CDR1 and CDR2: MNHNS and SASEGT. Trimming removed 4 bases at V and 6 bases at J, with 12 bases between. The DNA for the CDR3 is TGTGCCAGCAGTGTCCTAGGGGGTCCTGAAGCTTTCTTT. Its translation: CASSVLGGPEAFF.

This chain joins TRBV29-1 and TRBJ2-1, with 9 positions matching TRBD1. The CDR3 is 15 residues long. Germline trimming cut 8 bases from V and 4 bases from J; bases unmatched to any gene: 12. Germline loops: CDR1 SQVTM, CDR2 ANQGSEA. CDR3 DNA: TGCAGCACGACTGGGGGACAGGGAATGTACAATGAGCAGTTCTTC. Translating gives CSTTGGQGMYNEQFF.

V usage is TRBV7-2 and J usage is TRBJ1-6; 7 positions match TRBD1. Unmatched junction bases numbered 23, after V lost 5 bases and J lost 10 bases. Germline V gene lookup returns CDR1 SGHTA and CDR2 FQGNSA. The CDR3 totals 19 residues. The CDR3 loop is CASSPTGLEVSTARSPLHF. CDR3 sequence (DNA): TGTGCCAGCAGCCCGACAGGGTTGGAGGTTTCCACGGCCCGGTCACCCCTCCACTTT. The full variable domain, in which reference TRBV7-2 and TRBJ1-6 provide the parts outside the CDR3, is GAGVSQSPSNKVTEKGKDVELRCDPISGHTALYWYRQSLGQGLEFLIYFQGNSAPDKSGLPSDRFSAERTGGSVSTLTIQRTQQEDSAVYLCASSPTGLEVSTARSPLHFGNGTRLTVT.

The chain links TRBV5-1 to TRBJ2-1; 11 bases fit TRBD1. The ends lost 2 bases at V and 4 bases at J; junction bases unmatched: 2. The V gene's germline CDR1 is SGHRS and CDR2 YFSETQ. The CDR3 has 15 residues. CDR3 region: CASSFGTGGYNEQFF. In nucleotides, the CDR3 is TGCGCCAGCAGCTTCGGGACAGGGGGATACAATGAGCAGTTCTTC.

The chain is built from TRBV4-3 and TRBJ2-3; D is perhaps TRBD2 (6 bases). This CDR3 has 15 residues. Trimming stripped 2 bases from V and 1 base from J, with 10 bases between. Germline values: CDR1 LGHNA, CDR2 YSLEER. The CDR3 loop is CASSQKREGTDTQYF. DNA of the CDR3: TGCGCCAGCAGCCAAAAAAGGGAGGGCACAGATACGCAGTATTTT.

This clone was counted a single time. V is TRBV2 and J is TRBJ2-1, with TRBD2 identical over 10 bases. The CDR3 has 16 residues. CDR1 is SNHLY and CDR2 is FYNNEI in the germline V gene. After removal of 5 bases from V and 7 bases from J, the junction contained 11 bases not matched to a gene. For the CDR3, the DNA is TGTGCCAGCAGTCCACTTAGCGGGGGGCGAGTGAATGAGCAGTTCTTC. Translating gives CASSPLSGGRVNEQFF.

The rearrangement links TRBV15 to TRBJ2-1, with TRBD2 identical over 13 bases. This CDR3 region has 16 residues. The J segment lost 9 bases and the V segment lost 3 bases, leaving 8 bases of the junction unmatched. Germline V gene sequence: CDR1 LNHNV, CDR2 YYDKDF (reference sequence). The DNA of the CDR3 is TGTGCCACCAGCAGGCCGACTAGCGGGAGGCACGGTGAGCAGTTCTTC. It translates to CATSRPTSGRHGEQFF. Full variable domain (rest looked up from reference TRBV15 and TRBJ2-1): DAMVIQNPRYQVTQFGKPVTLSCSQTLNHNVMYWYQQKSSQAPKLLFHYYDKDFNNEADTPDNFQSRRPNTSFCFLDIRSPGLGDTAMYLCATSRPTSGRHGEQFFGPGTRLTVL.

The chain is built from TRBV7-2 and TRBJ2-7, with 7 bases that match TRBD1. J was trimmed by 2 bases and V by 2 bases; bases with no gene match: 3. Per the germline V gene, CDR1 is SGHTA and CDR2 is FQGNSA. The CDR3 covers 14 residues. The CDR3 region has the DNA TGTGCCAGCAGCTTATCAGGGACAGCCTACGAGCAGTACTTC. It is translated as CASSLSGTAYEQYF.

Only one count was recorded for this clone. This chain links TRBV7-3 with TRBJ2-1, with D tentatively TRBD2 (6 bases). Germline-derived CDR1 and CDR2 are SGHTA and FQGTGA. CDR3 length equals 14 residues. V was pared by 5 bases and J by 8 bases, with 16 bases between. This CDR3 reads CASSTLGGLDEQFF. Written as DNA, the CDR3 is TGTGCCAGCAGCACCTTGGGGGGTTTGGATGAGCAGTTCTTC.

The J gene is TRBJ2-4, the V gene TRBV5-6; 11 bases fit TRBD2. Germline V lookup: CDR1 SGHDT, CDR2 YYEEEE. The CDR3 length is 16 residues. V trimming: 1 base; J trimming: 6 bases; junction bases outside the gene matches: 6. DNA of the CDR3: TGTGCCAGCAGCTTGAGGCTAGCGGGAGGAGGAAACATTCAGTACTTC. Its translation: CASSLRLAGGGNIQYF.

The CDR3 spells CASRPGQGNGGYTF. The CDR3 DNA sequence: TGTGCCAGTAGGCCGGGACAGGGAAACGGTGGCTACACCTTC. The chain recombines TRBV19 with TRBJ1-2; TRBD1 matches 9 bases. This CDR3 is built from 14 residues. After removal of 6 bases from V and 7 bases from J, the junction contained 9 bases not matched to a gene. CDR1 is LNHDA, CDR2 SQIVND, per germline (reference sequence).

The chain's CDR3 is CASSFGQGFAEQYF. CDR3 coding DNA: TGTGCCAGCAGCTTCGGACAGGGCTTCGCCGAGCAGTACTTC. This sequence joins TRBV5-6 and TRBJ2-7; 8 positions agree with TRBD1. CDR1 is SGHDT, CDR2 YYEEEE, per germline. This CDR3 region has 14 residues. Trimming cost V 2 bases and J 6 bases; bases outside gene matches: 7.

The chain recombines TRBV28 with TRBJ1-5; D uncertain. Germline V lookup: CDR1 MDHEN, CDR2 SYDVKM. CDR3 length: 13 amino acids. The V and J ends lost 5 bases and 2 bases respectively, with 7 bases between them. CDR3 DNA sequence: TGTGCCAGCAGTGGACGGGGCAATCAGCCCCAGCATTTT. It codes for CASSGRGNQPQHF.

The chain joins TRBV5-1 to TRBJ2-5; 13 positions agree with TRBD2. V lost 3 bases to trimming and J lost 4 bases; unmatched junction nucleotides: 3. The V gene's germline CDR1 is SGHRS and CDR2 YFSETQ. This CDR3 region has 15 residues. This CDR3 reads CASSWTSGRIETQYF. The CDR3 DNA reads TGCGCCAGCAGCTGGACTAGCGGGAGAATAGAGACCCAGTACTTC.

The chain links TRBV7-9 to TRBJ2-5; D gene unclear. This CDR3 spans 16 amino acids. Trimming took 4 bases from V and 1 from J, leaving 16 bases between them. Per germline, CDR1 SEHNR and CDR2 FQNEAQ (reference sequence). DNA for the CDR3: TGTGCCAGCAGCTCCGCCATGATTTTCCCCCAAGAGACCCAGTACTTC. This sequence encodes CASSSAMIFPQETQYF.

The chain is built from TRBV6-4 and TRBJ2-3; TRBD1 matches at 9 bases. Germline V gives CDR1 MRHNA, CDR2 SNTAGT. The CDR3 is 14 residues long. V was clipped by 5 bases and J by 4 bases; unmatched bases: 4. Here the CDR3 DNA reads TGTGCCAGCAGTACGGGGGACAGGGCAGATACGCAGTATTTT. This gives the protein CASSTGDRADTQYF.

The chain employs TRBV11-3 and TRBJ2-7, with 10 bases matching TRBD1. CDR1 is SGHNT and CDR2 is YENEEA in the germline V gene. The CDR3 runs 15 residues. Trimming took 3 bases from V and 2 from J; bases not matched to a gene: 4. CDR3 protein: CASSFQTGGPYEQYF. The CDR3 nucleotides read TGTGCCAGCAGCTTCCAGACAGGGGGCCCCTACGAGCAGTACTTC.

CDR3 amino acids: CASSTTGLAGYNEQFF. CDR3 bases: TGTGCCAGCAGCACAACGGGACTAGCGGGCTACAATGAGCAGTTCTTC. The rearrangement uses TRBV7-3 and TRBJ2-1; 12 nucleotides line up with TRBD2. Germline trimming cut 5 bases from V and 3 bases from J; bases unmatched to any gene: 5. This CDR3 is built from 16 residues. The germline V gene has CDR1 SGHTA and CDR2 FQGTGA.

V usage is TRBV18 and J usage is TRBJ2-5, with D perhaps TRBD1 (6 bases). Trimming took off 1 base at V and 0 bases at J, with 6 bases between the two ends. Germline V gene data show CDR1 as KGHSH and CDR2 as LQKENI. CDR3 length equals 14 residues. CDR3 coding DNA: TGTGCCAGCTCACCACGGGACAACCAAGAGACCCAGTACTTC. This sequence encodes CASSPRDNQETQYF.

The chain combines TRBV6-1 with TRBJ2-3, with D perhaps matching TRBD1 (6 bases). Trimming took off 5 bases at V and 2 bases at J, with 14 bases between the two ends. The V gene's germline CDR1 is MNHNS and CDR2 SASEGT. This CDR3 comprises 15 residues. The chain's CDR3 is CASSLPGHHTDTQYF. The DNA for the CDR3 is TGTGCCAGCAGTCTACCGGGACATCACACAGATACGCAGTATTTT.

The V gene is TRBV5-8, the J gene TRBJ1-1, with 10 bases aligning to TRBD1. V shed 3 bases, J shed 3 bases, and the junction held 8 bases outside the gene matches. Germline CDR1 SGHTS, CDR2 YDEGEE. There are 16 residues in the CDR3. CDR3 protein: CASSSGTGASYTEAFF. CDR3 sequence (DNA): TGTGCCAGCAGCTCCGGGACAGGGGCATCATACACTGAAGCTTTCTTT.